This entry lists 2 T cell receptor beta chains sequenced from one sample in a study of CD8+ T cells in alopecia areata. TCR sequencing used cDNA made by reverse transcription of extracted RNA. Method: immunoSEQ multiplex PCR; TCRdb's copy keeps in-frame clones and lacks some. The repertoire includes some 180,000 clones, more than 55% of them detected once, and around 5.1% sits in the top ten. Sequenced: CD8+ T cells sorted from blood. The receptors were sampled from a human donor in good health.

The chain carries TRBV13 and TRBJ2-3; 8 bases fit TRBD1. The CDR3 is 15 residues long. From germline, CDR1 is PRHDT and CDR2 FYEKMQ (reference sequence). Germline trimming cut 6 bases from V and 7 bases from J; bases unmatched to any gene: 12. CDR3 DNA: TGTGCCAGCAGTTTGACAGGGGCACCTGGAAATACGCAGTATTTT. It is translated as CASSLTGAPGNTQYF.

This rearrangement joins TRBV6-5 to TRBJ1-1; D might be TRBD1 (5 bases). The CDR3 is 16 amino acids. Germline V gives CDR1 MNHEY, CDR2 SVGAGI. Trimming cost V 0 bases and J 0 bases, with 11 bases left between them. In nucleotides, the CDR3 is TGTGCCAGCAGTTACTCCTGGGGGGGAATGAACACTGAAGCTTTCTTT. This codes for CASSYSWGGMNTEAFF.